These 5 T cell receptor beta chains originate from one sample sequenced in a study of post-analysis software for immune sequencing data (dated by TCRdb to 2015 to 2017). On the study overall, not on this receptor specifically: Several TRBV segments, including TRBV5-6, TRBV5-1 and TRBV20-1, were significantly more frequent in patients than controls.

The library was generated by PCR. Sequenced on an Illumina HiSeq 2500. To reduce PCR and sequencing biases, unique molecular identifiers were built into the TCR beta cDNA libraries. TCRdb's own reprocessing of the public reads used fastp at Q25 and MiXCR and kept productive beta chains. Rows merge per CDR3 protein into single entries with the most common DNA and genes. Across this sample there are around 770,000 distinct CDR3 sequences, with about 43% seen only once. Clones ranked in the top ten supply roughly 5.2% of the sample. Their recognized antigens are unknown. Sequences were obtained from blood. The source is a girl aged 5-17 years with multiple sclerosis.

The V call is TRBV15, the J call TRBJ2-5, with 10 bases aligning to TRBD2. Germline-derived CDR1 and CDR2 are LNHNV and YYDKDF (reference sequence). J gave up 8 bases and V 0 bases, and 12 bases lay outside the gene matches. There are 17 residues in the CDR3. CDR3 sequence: CATSRDLSSGSQETQYF. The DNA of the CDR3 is TGTGCCACCAGCAGAGATCTATCTAGCGGGAGCCAGGAAACCCAGTACTTC. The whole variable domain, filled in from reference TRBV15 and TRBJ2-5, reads DAMVIQNPRYQVTQFGKPVTLSCSQTLNHNVMYWYQQKSSQAPKLLFHYYDKDFNNEADTPDNFQSRRPNTSFCFLDIRSPGLGDTAMYLCATSRDLSSGSQETQYFGPGTRLLVL.

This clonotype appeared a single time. The CDR3 protein is CAWSVNPGGSYEQYF. CDR3 nucleotide sequence: TGTGCCTGGAGTGTAAATCCAGGGGGTTCCTACGAGCAGTACTTC. The V call is TRBV30, the J call TRBJ2-7; 7 positions match TRBD1. The CDR3 sequence is 15 residues long. V dropped 0 bases and J dropped 1; count of bases not matched to a gene: 6. The germline V gene encodes CDR1 GTSNPN and CDR2 SVGIG (reference sequence).

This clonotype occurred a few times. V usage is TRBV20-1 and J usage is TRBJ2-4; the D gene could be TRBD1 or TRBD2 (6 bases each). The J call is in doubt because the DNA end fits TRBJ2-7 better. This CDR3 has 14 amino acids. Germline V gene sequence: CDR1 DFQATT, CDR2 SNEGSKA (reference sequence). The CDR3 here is CSATNREVAYEQYF. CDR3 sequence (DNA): TGCAGTGCGACCAACAGGGAGGTTGCCTACGAGCAGTACTTC.

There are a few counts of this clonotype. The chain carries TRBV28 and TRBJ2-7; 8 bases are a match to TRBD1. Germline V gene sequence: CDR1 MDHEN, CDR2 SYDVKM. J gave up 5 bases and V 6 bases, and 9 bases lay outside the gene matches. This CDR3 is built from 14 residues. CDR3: CASRIPGQGNEQYF. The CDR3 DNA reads TGTGCCAGCAGGATACCCGGACAGGGAAACGAGCAGTACTTC. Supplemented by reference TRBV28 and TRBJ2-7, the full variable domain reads DVKVTQSSRYLVKRTGEKVFLECVQDMDHENMFWYRQDPGLGLRLIYFSYDVKMKEKGDIPEGYSVSREKKERFSLILESASTNQTSMYLCASRIPGQGNEQYFGPGTRLTVT.

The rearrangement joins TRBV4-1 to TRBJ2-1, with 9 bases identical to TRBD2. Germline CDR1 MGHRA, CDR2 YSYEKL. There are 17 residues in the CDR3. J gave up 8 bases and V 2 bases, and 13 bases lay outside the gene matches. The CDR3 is CASSQPARGRAFDEQFF. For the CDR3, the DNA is TGCGCCAGCAGCCAACCGGCACGCGGGAGGGCCTTCGATGAGCAGTTCTTC.